The clone carrying this T cell receptor beta chain was seen only a few times. The antigen remains unidentified. This sample was included in a study of vaccination effects on CD4 cells after COVID-19. Antigen-specific CD4+ T cells were expanded (with viral peptide pools) by the ViraFEST assay ahead of sequencing. Subsequent to a culture period of 10 to 11 days, CD4+ T cells were isolated. Of the BNT162b2 and mRNA-1273 vaccines, participants received two doses of one or the other. The CDR3 covers 15 residues. V lost 2 bases and J 4 bases, leaving 12 bases between the germline ends. The V gene's germline CDR1 is LGHDT and CDR2 YNNKEL (reference sequence). Here immunoSEQ multiplex PCR was the method, and the copy in TCRdb shows in-frame clones only, minus some. The sample yields fewer than 85,000 clones, roughly 80% seen once.

This TCR was sampled from a human donor who received a COVID-19 vaccine. The chain carries TRBV3-1 (or the pseudogene TRBV3-2) and TRBJ2-1, with D unclear. The specimen was CD4+ T cells from PBMCs cultured with HCoV-OC43 spike peptides, collected after COVID-19 vaccination. As for subset: HCoV-OC43 spike overlapping peptide pool stimulation. In DNA form, the CDR3 reads TGTGCCAGCAGCCAACTTTCACAGCCTTACAATGAGCAGTTCTTC. Its translation is CASSQLSQPYNEQFF.